One and the same sample provided the 9 T cell receptor beta chains below, sequenced in a study of T cell repertoires in cytomegalovirus infection. The antigens these receptors bind are not known. TCRdb reprocessed the reads via MiXCR and lists one record per CDR3 protein. The sample has 800,000 to 950,000 distinct CDR3 sequences; 32% are singletons. This specimen was cultured CD8+ T cells from PBMCs, taken from culture after CMV antigen stimulation. All receptors come from a human donor in good health (CMV status not recorded). Some clones in this sample may be carry-over from other donors' samples.

This clonotype was picked up a small number of times. This chain connects TRBV6-1 to TRBJ1-4; D is ambiguous. CDR1 is MNHNS and CDR2 is SASEGT in the germline V gene. CDR3 length: 15 residues. The germline V and J ends were trimmed by 7 bases and 0 bases, with 12 bases remaining between them. CDR3 in DNA: TGTGCCAGCACTCGGGAATTTGCAACTAATGAAAAACTGTTTTTT. This gives the protein CASTREFATNEKLFF.

This clonotype was recorded a few times. The chain has TRBV27 and TRBJ2-7; TRBD2 matches at 8 bases. V shed 6 bases, J shed 0 bases, and the junction held 4 bases outside the gene matches. The CDR3 runs to 14 residues. Germline CDR1 is MNHEY and CDR2 is SMNVEV (reference sequence). Here the CDR3 DNA reads TGTGCCAGCAGCACTAGCGGACACTCCTACGAGCAGTACTTC. It translates to CASSTSGHSYEQYF.

The gene calls are TRBV4-1 and TRBJ1-6; unclear D gene. The V gene's germline CDR1 is MGHRA and CDR2 YSYEKL. Trimming removed 3 bases from V and 9 bases from J, with 15 bases in between. CDR3 length: 15 amino acids. This CDR3 reads CASSQKPGPSSPLHF. DNA of the CDR3: TGCGCCAGCAGCCAGAAACCGGGCCCGAGTTCACCCCTCCACTTT.

The chain carries TRBV7-9 and TRBJ2-7; tentative D call: TRBD2 (6 bases). CDR1 is SEHNR, CDR2 FQNEAQ, per germline (reference sequence). The CDR3 runs 14 residues. V was shortened by 4 bases and J by 3 bases, with 13 bases between the two germline ends. In DNA form, the CDR3 reads TGTGCCAGCAGCTCACAGCGGCGGGACTACGAGCAGTACTTC. The encoded protein is CASSSQRRDYEQYF.

The V and J genes are TRBV6-5 and TRBJ2-1; 12 positions agree with TRBD2. CDR3 size: 16 residues. The J segment lost 8 bases and the V segment lost 0 bases, leaving 5 bases of the junction unmatched. Germline V gene sequence: CDR1 MNHEY, CDR2 SVGAGI. In DNA form, the CDR3 reads TGTGCCAGCAGTTACTCTGCTAGCGGGGGGGCCTATGAGCAGTTCTTC. This translates into CASSYSASGGAYEQFF.

This clonotype has a count of ten or more. The chain has TRBV7-6 and TRBJ2-5, with D tentatively TRBD1 (6 bases). CDR1 is SGHVS and CDR2 is FNYEAQ in the germline V gene. V dropped 0 bases and J dropped 7 bases, with 15 bases sitting between them. The CDR3 loop spans 15 amino acids. The CDR3 region has the DNA TGTGCCAGCAGCTTAGCTGGTCTACAGGGTCGGACCCAGTACTTC. Translated, it gives CASSLAGLQGRTQYF.

The rearrangement links TRBV5-1 to TRBJ2-7; the match to TRBD1 covers 7 bases. Losses at the gene ends were 4 bases for V and 1 base for J; bases not matched to a gene: 2. CDR1 is SGHRS and CDR2 is YFSETQ in the germline V gene. The CDR3 covers 13 residues. CDR3 sequence: CASSMGQSYEQYF. The CDR3 DNA sequence: TGCGCCAGCAGCATGGGACAGTCCTACGAGCAGTACTTC.

This clonotype was recorded a few times. The chain's CDR3 is CASSQEVRRGTGLLYEQYF. The DNA for the CDR3 is TGTGCCAGCAGCCAAGAAGTTAGGAGAGGGACAGGGTTACTCTACGAGCAGTACTTC. V and J are TRBV4-2 and TRBJ2-7, with 9 positions matching TRBD1. CDR3 length: 19 residues. Germline loops: CDR1 LGHNA, CDR2 YNFKEQ. V dropped 0 bases and J dropped 3; count of bases not matched to a gene: 15.

There are many counts of this clonotype. The chain employs TRBV6-1 and TRBJ2-7; 8 nucleotides line up with TRBD1. Germline values: CDR1 MNHNS, CDR2 SASEGT. Losses at the gene ends were 6 bases for V and 4 bases for J; bases not matched to a gene: 8. The CDR3 length is 14 residues. The CDR3 nucleotides read TGTGCCAGCAGCGCAACAGGGGGTTCATACGAGCAGTACTTC. Residues: CASSATGGSYEQYF.